The 6 T cell receptor beta chains below come from one sample, sequenced in a study of cytomegalovirus exposure and HLA in healthy donors (dated by TCRdb to 2016 to 2017). Preparation of the library involved the immunoSEQ multiplex PCR assay. A mixture of 60 forward primers for TCR Vbeta segments and 13 reverse primers for TCR Jbeta segments was used in the multiplex PCR. TCRdb mirrors the immuneACCESS table, restricted to in-frame sequences. Some clones are absent from its copies; in checked studies, under half trace to an unresolved V gene, and the reason for the others is unknown. Present in this sample are over 150,000 clones, 80% to 90% of which were seen just once. Together, the top ten hold around 10% of the sample. Sequenced: PBMCs. Receptors were obtained from a man aged 45-65 years in good health and CMV-seropositive.

The CDR3: CASSRDRGYTQYF. CDR3 coding DNA: TGTGCCAGCAGTAGGGACAGGGGTTATACGCAGTATTTT. V and J are TRBV6-1 and TRBJ2-3, with 10 bases matching TRBD1. This CDR3 has 13 amino acids. Trimming took 5 bases from V and 7 from J; bases not matched to a gene: 3. In germline, CDR1 is MNHNS, CDR2 SASEGT.

There are a few counts of this clone. This rearrangement joins TRBV29-1 to TRBJ1-1; D is ambiguous. The CDR3 spans 14 residues. The germline V gene has CDR1 SQVTM and CDR2 ANQGSEA. V lost 4 bases and J lost 1, with 13 bases in between. CDR3: CSVVVFAGNTEAFF. Here the CDR3 DNA reads TGCAGCGTTGTAGTTTTCGCGGGGAACACTGAAGCTTTCTTT.

The V and J genes are TRBV7-2 and TRBJ2-3, with D possibly TRBD2 on 5 matching bases. The length of the CDR3 is 14 residues. V lost 1 base and J 6 bases, leaving 11 bases between the germline ends. Germline loops: CDR1 SGHTA, CDR2 FQGNSA. As DNA, the CDR3 is TGTGCCAGCAGCTTAGGGAGCGGAGTGGATACGCAGTATTTT. This codes for CASSLGSGVDTQYF.

The chain carries TRBV5-4 and TRBJ2-7, with D possibly matching TRBD2 (5 bases). Germline V CDR1 and CDR2: SGHNT, YYREEE (reference sequence). The CDR3 length is 17 residues. Trimming took 0 bases from V and 1 from J, leaving 17 bases between them. The CDR3 reads CASSLAGKGIRSYEQYF. The CDR3 DNA is TGTGCCAGCAGCTTGGCCGGGAAGGGAATCCGTTCCTACGAGCAGTACTTC.

The chain has TRBV2 and TRBJ1-5, with TRBD1 identical over 10 bases. Germline V gene lookup returns CDR1 SNHLY and CDR2 FYNNEI. With V trimmed by 3 bases and J by 6 bases, 8 bases remained unmatched. The CDR3 is 16 residues long. The CDR3 region has the DNA TGTGCCAGCAGTGATTCAGGGACAGGGGTCGGTCAGCCCCAGCATTTT. Amino acid sequence: CASSDSGTGVGQPQHF.

V usage is TRBV18 and J usage is TRBJ2-3; D is unclear. The CDR3 runs to 15 residues. Germline CDR1 reads KGHSH; CDR2 reads LQKENI. With 2 bases removed from V and 5 bases from J, the gap between germline ends came to 14 bases. The CDR3 loop reads CASSPSLQPGDTQYF. DNA for the CDR3: TGTGCCAGCTCACCATCATTACAACCGGGAGATACGCAGTATTTT.